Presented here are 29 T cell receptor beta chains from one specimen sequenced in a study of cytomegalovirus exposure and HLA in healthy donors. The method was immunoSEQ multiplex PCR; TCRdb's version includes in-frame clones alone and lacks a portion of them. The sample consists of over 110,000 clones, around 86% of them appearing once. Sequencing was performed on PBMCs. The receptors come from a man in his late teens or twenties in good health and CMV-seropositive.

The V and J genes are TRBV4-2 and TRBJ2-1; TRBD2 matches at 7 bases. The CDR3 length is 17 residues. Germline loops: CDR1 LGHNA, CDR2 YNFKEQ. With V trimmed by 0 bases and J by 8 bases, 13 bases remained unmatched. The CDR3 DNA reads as TGTGCCAGCAGCCAAGATCGGGGCGGGCGGGAGCTCGATGAGCAGTTCTTC. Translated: CASSQDRGGRELDEQFF.

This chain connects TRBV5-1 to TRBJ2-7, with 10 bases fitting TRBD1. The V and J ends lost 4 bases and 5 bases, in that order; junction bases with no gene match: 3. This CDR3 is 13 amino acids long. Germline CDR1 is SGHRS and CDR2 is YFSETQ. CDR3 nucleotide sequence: TGCGCCAGCAGCATGGACAGGGGGAACGAGCAGTACTTC. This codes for CASSMDRGNEQYF.

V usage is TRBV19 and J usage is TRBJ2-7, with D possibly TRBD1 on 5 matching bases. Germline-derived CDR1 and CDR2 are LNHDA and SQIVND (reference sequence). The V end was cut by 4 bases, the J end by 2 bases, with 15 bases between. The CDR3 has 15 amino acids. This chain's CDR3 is CASSTGRNPPYEQYF. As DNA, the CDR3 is TGTGCCAGTAGTACAGGGCGGAACCCTCCCTACGAGCAGTACTTC.

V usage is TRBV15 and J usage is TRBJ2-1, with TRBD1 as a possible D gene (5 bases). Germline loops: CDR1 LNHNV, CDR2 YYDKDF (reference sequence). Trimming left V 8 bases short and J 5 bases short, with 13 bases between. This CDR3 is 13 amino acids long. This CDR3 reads CATGQLPNNEQFF. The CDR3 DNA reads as TGTGCCACCGGACAACTACCCAACAATGAGCAGTTCTTC.

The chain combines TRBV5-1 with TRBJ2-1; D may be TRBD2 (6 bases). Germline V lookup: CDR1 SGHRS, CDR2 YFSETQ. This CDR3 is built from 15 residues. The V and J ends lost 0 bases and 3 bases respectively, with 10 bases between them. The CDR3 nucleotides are TGCGCCAGCAGCTTGGAATTAGCGGACTACAATGAGCAGTTCTTC. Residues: CASSLELADYNEQFF.

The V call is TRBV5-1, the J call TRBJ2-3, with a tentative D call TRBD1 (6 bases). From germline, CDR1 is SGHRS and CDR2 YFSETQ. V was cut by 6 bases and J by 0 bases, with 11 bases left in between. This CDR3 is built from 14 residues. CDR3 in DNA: TGCGCCAGCAACCTCGGACAGAGCACAGATACGCAGTATTTT. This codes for CASNLGQSTDTQYF.

The CDR3 nucleotides are TGTGCCAGCAGCCCAGGGACAGGGAGCTCCTACGAGCAGTACTTC. Amino acids: CASSPGTGSSYEQYF. The chain carries TRBV9 and TRBJ2-7; 9 nucleotides align to TRBD1. This CDR3 contains 15 residues. Germline CDR1 and CDR2: SGDLS and YYNGEE. The J segment lost 0 bases and the V segment lost 4 bases, leaving 5 bases of the junction unmatched.

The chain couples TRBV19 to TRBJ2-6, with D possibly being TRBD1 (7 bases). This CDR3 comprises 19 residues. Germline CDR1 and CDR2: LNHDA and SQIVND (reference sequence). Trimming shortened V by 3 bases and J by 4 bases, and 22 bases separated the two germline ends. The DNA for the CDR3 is TGTGCCAGTAGTATGGAGGGACAGATTAGAGTCCGGGGGGCCAACGTCCTGACTTTC. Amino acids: CASSMEGQIRVRGANVLTF.

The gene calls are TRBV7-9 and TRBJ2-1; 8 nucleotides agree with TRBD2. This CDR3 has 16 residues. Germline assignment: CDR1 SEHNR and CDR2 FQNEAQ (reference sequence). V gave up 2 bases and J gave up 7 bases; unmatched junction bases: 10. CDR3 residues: CASSLPRAGGQNEQFF. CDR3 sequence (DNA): TGTGCCAGCAGCTTACCAAGGGCGGGAGGTCAAAATGAGCAGTTCTTC. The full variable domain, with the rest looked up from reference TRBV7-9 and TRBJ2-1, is DTGVSQNPRHKITKRGQNVTFRCDPISEHNRLYWYRQTLGQGPEFLTYFQNEAQLEKSRLLSDRFSAERPKGSFSTLEIQRTEQGDSAMYLCASSLPRAGGQNEQFFGPGTRLTVL.

The CDR3 DNA reads TGTGCCAGCAGCGTAGGTCTCGGGGTTGAGACCCAGTACTTC. It is translated as CASSVGLGVETQYF. The rearrangement links TRBV9 to TRBJ2-5, with TRBD2 as a possible D gene (5 bases). Looked up from germline, CDR1 is SGDLS and CDR2 is YYNGEE. V was cut by 0 bases and J by 5 bases, with 11 bases left in between. This CDR3 is 14 amino acids long.

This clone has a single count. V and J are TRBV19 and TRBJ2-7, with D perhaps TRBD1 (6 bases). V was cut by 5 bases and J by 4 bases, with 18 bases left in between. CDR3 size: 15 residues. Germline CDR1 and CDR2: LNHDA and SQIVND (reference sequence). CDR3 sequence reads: CASSSPERGQYEQYF. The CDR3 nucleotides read TGTGCCAGTAGTTCCCCAGAGAGGGGACAATACGAGCAGTACTTC. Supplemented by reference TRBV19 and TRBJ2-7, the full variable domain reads DGGITQSPKYLFRKEGQNVTLSCEQNLNHDAMYWYRQDPGQGLRLIYYSQIVNDFQKGDIAEGYSVSREKKESFPLTVTSAQKNPTAFYLCASSSPERGQYEQYFGPGTRLTVT.

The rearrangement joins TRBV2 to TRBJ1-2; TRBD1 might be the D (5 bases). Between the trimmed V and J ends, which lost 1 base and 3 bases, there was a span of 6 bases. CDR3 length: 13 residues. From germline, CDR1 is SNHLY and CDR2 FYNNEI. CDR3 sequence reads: CASSEEQDYGYTF. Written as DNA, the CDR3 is TGTGCCAGCAGTGAAGAACAGGACTATGGCTACACCTTC.

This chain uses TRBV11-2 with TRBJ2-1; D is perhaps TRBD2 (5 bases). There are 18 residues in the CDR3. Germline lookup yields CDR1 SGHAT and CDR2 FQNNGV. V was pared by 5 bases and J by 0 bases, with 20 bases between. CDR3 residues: CASSLMGPLADSYNEQFF. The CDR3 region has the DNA TGTGCCAGCAGCCTTATGGGCCCGCTAGCCGACTCCTACAATGAGCAGTTCTTC.

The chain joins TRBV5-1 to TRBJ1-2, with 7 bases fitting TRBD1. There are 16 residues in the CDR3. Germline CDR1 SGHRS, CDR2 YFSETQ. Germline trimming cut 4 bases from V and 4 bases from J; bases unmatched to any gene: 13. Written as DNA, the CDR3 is TGCGCCAGCAGCCCTTCCCCAGGGGGGCCTAGCTATGGCTACACCTTC. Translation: CASSPSPGGPSYGYTF.

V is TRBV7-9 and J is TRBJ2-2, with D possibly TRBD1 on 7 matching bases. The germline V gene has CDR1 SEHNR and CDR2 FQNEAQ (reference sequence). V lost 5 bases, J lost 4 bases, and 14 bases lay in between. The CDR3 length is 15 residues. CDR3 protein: CASSRGQGGTGELFF. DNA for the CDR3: TGTGCCAGCAGCCGTGGGCAGGGGGGCACCGGGGAGCTGTTTTTT.

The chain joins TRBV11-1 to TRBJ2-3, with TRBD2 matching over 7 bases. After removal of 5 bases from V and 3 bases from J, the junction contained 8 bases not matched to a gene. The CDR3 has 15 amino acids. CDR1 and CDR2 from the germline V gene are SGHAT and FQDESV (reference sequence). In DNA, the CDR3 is TGTGCCAGCAGCCCCGCGTGGGGAGGGACAGATACGCAGTATTTT. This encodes CASSPAWGGTDTQYF.

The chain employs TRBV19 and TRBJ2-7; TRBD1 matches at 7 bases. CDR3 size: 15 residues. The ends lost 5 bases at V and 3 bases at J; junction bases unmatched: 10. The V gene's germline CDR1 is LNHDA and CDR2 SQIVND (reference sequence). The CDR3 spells CASSVSRDRSYEQYF. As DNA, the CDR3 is TGTGCCAGTAGTGTTTCCCGGGACAGAAGCTACGAGCAGTACTTC.

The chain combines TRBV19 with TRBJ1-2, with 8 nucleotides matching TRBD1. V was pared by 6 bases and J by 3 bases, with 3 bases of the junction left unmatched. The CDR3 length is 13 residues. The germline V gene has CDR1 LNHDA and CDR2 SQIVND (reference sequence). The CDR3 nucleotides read TGTGCCAGTAGGGGGGACAGGCACTATGGCTACACCTTC. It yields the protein CASRGDRHYGYTF.

The CDR3 DNA follows: TGTGCCAGCAGCCAAAGGACAGGGTATAGCTATGGCTACACCTTC. Translating gives CASSQRTGYSYGYTF. The chain links TRBV16 to TRBJ1-2, with 8 bases fitting TRBD1. The CDR3 extends over 15 amino acids. The junction had 6 bases not matched to a gene; V was cut back by 2 bases and J by 4 bases. The germline gives CDR1 KGHSY, CDR2 FQNENV.

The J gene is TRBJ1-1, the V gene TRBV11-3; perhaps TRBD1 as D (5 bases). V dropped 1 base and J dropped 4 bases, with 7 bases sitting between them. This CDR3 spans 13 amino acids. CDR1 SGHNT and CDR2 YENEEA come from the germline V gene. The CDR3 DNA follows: TGTGCCAGCAGCTTAGTGGGGGGCACTGAAGCTTTCTTT. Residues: CASSLVGGTEAFF.

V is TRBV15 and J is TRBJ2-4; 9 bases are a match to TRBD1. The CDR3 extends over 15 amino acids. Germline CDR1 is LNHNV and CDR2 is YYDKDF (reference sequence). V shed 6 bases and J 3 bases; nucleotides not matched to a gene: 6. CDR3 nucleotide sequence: TGTGCCACCAGTTGGGACAGGGAAGGCAAAAACATTCAGTACTTC. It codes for CATSWDREGKNIQYF.

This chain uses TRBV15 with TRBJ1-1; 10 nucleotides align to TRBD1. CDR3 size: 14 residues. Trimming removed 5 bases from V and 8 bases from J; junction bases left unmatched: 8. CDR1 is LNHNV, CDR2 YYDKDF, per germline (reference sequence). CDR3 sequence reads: CATSDLGTGDEAFF. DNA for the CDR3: TGTGCCACCAGCGACCTTGGGACAGGGGACGAAGCTTTCTTT.

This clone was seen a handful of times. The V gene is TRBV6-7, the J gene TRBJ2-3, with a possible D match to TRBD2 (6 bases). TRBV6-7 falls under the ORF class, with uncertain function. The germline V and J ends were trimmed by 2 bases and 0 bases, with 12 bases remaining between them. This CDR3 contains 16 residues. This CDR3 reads CASSYHPSASTDTQYF. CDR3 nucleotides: TGTGCCAGCAGTTACCACCCTAGCGCTAGCACAGATACGCAGTATTTT.

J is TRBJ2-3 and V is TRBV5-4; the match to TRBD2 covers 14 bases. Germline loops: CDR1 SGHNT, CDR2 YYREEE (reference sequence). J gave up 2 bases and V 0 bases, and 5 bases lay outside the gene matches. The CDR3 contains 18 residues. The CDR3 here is CASSLVTSGRAPTDTQYF. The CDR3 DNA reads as TGTGCCAGCAGCTTGGTGACTAGCGGGAGGGCTCCCACAGATACGCAGTATTTT.

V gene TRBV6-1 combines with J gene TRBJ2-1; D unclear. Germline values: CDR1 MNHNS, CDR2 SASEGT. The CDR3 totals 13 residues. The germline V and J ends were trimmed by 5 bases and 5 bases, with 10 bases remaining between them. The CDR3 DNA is TGTGCCAGCAGTCAACAGATACACAATGAGCAGTTCTTC. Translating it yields CASSQQIHNEQFF.

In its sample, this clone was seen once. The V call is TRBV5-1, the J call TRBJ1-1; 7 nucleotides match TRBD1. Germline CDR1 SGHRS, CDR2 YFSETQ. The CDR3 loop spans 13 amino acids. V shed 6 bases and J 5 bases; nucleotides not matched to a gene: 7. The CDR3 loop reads CASTETGRTEAFF. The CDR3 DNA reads TGCGCCAGCACAGAGACAGGGCGAACTGAAGCTTTCTTT.

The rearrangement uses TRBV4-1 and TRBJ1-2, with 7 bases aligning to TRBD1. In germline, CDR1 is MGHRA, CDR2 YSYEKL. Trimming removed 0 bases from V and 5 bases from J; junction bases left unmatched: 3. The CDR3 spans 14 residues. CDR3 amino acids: CASSQDGQEYGYTF. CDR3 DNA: TGCGCCAGCAGCCAAGATGGACAGGAGTATGGCTACACCTTC.

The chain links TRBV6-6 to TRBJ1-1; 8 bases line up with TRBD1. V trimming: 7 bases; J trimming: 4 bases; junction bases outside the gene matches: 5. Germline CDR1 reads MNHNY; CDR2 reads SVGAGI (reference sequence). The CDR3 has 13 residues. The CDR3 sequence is CASNRGQGTEAFF. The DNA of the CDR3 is TGTGCCAGCAACCGAGGACAGGGCACTGAAGCTTTCTTT.

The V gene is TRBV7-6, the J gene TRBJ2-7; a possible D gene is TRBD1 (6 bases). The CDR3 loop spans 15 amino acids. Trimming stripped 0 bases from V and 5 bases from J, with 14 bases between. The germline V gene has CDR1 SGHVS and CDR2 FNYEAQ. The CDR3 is CASSLARQGRNEQYF. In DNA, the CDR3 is TGTGCCAGCAGCTTAGCGCGGCAGGGGCGAAACGAGCAGTACTTC.